This T cell receptor (beta chain) is from a study of T cell repertoires in cytomegalovirus infection. Study overall: In public TCR beta signatures, there were indications of both CMV infection and matching HLA type.

Trimming removed 6 bases from V and 0 bases from J, with 9 bases in between. This CDR3 is built from 14 residues. CDR1 and CDR2 from the germline V gene are MNHEY and SMNVEV (reference sequence). TCRdb ran MiXCR on the reads and lists one entry per CDR3 protein. This table holds roughly 630,000 distinct CDR3 sequences, roughly a quarter found once. Findings and limits, study-wide: Summed public TCR beta family frequency identified CMV carriers bearing the relevant HLA. Predominance within the ex vivo response was attributable to HLA-C-restricted CMV-specific TCR beta clonotypes.

This clonotype was observed at least ten times. Its antigen is not known. Sequencing used CD8+ T cells from PBMCs. The chain employs TRBV27 and TRBJ1-5; possible D gene TRBD1, 5 bases. This clonotype was sampled from a human donor in good health (CMV status not recorded). Some clones in this sample may be carry-over from other donors' samples. The CDR3 loop is CASRPGGSNQPQHF. The CDR3 DNA sequence: TGTGCCAGCAGGCCTGGGGGTAGCAATCAGCCCCAGCATTTT.